What follows is one T cell receptor (beta chain) and its context. What it binds is unknown. This CDR3 contains 16 residues. CDR1 is SEHNR, CDR2 FQNEAQ, per germline (reference sequence). V lost 1 base and J lost 3, with 14 bases in between. PCR was performed using 60 Vbeta and 13 Jbeta primers. Sequenced by immunoSEQ multiplex PCR; TCRdb stores in-frame clones only, minus some. The sample consists of more than 110,000 clones, around 70% of them appearing once. These data belong to a study of cytomegalovirus exposure and HLA in healthy donors. Study-wide findings and caveats: Later analysis demonstrated an association between a missense DCLRE1C variant and TCR beta V- and J-gene trimming. Later analysis reportedly placed an Asian-associated ancestry cluster below the roughly 680-donor mean in N-insertions.

The source material was PBMCs. This TCR derives from a woman in her twenties or thirties in good health and CMV-seronegative. This chain joins TRBV7-9 and TRBJ2-3, with a tentative D call TRBD1 (6 bases). CDR3: CASSLVLTGWTDTQYF. The CDR3 nucleotides read TGTGCCAGCAGCTTAGTGTTAACAGGGTGGACAGATACGCAGTATTTT.